The next 15 T cell receptor beta chains were all read from a single sample in a study of OX40 agonist ivuxolimab in advanced cancers. The protocol was immunoSEQ multiplex PCR, while the TCRdb copy is restricted to in-frame clones and leaves out a portion. The data hold around 57,000 clones, with about 79% observed a single time. Sequences were derived from CD4+ or CD8+ T cells sorted from blood, sampled in a trial of the OX40 agonist ivuxolimab. The receptors were gathered from an adult with an advanced solid tumor such as melanoma, head and neck, liver or kidney cancer.

The V call is TRBV6-5, the J call TRBJ1-1; D is uncertain. The germline gives CDR1 MNHEY, CDR2 SVGAGI. The CDR3 covers 13 residues. V was cut by 6 bases and J by 1 base, with 9 bases left in between. CDR3 amino acids: CASSLTGNTEAFF. The CDR3 DNA reads TGTGCCAGCAGCTTGACGGGGAACACTGAAGCTTTCTTT.

Concerning this clone itself: The same CDR3 arises from other DNA sequences in this sample as well. This chain uses TRBV9 with TRBJ2-5; the match to TRBD2 covers 12 bases. V was clipped by 0 bases and J by 5 bases; unmatched bases: 11. From germline, CDR1 is SGDLS and CDR2 YYNGEE. This CDR3 region has 18 residues. The CDR3 is CASSVATGTSGPGETQYF. The CDR3 DNA reads as TGTGCCAGCAGCGTAGCTACAGGGACTAGCGGGCCTGGGGAGACCCAGTACTTC.

The V gene is TRBV9, the J gene TRBJ2-4, with D maybe TRBD2 (5 bases). CDR1 SGDLS and CDR2 YYNGEE come from the germline V gene. Trimming pared 3 bases from V and 10 bases from J, leaving 17 bases between. This CDR3 region has 14 residues. The CDR3 reads CASSGSDPVGIQYF. Here the CDR3 DNA reads TGTGCCAGCAGCGGTAGCGATCCCGTGGGTATTCAGTACTTC.

The CDR3 region is CASTSYMARQSGNTIYF. CDR3 DNA sequence: TGTGCCAGCACATCCTACATGGCAAGGCAATCTGGAAACACCATATATTTT. The chain uses TRBV7-9 and TRBJ1-3; no clear D gene. The ends were cut back, 7 bases at V and 1 base at J, with 20 bases in the middle. Germline assignment: CDR1 SEHNR and CDR2 FQNEAQ (reference sequence). The CDR3 has 17 residues.

The chain is built from TRBV7-9 and TRBJ1-5; the D is unclear. The CDR3 loop spans 14 amino acids. In germline, CDR1 is SEHNR, CDR2 FQNEAQ (reference sequence). V lost 1 base to trimming and J lost 3 bases, with 7 bases between them. CDR3 coding DNA: TGTGCCAGCAGCTTAGGGGTGGTCAATCAGCCCCAGCATTTT. Protein: CASSLGVVNQPQHF.

This chain connects TRBV7-2 to TRBJ1-5; a weak D match, TRBD1 (6 bases). Germline CDR1 is SGHTA and CDR2 is FQGNSA. CDR3 length: 17 amino acids. V lost 5 bases and J 1 base, leaving 18 bases between the germline ends. CDR3 protein: CASSPGPSGVSNQPQHF. For the CDR3, the DNA is TGTGCCAGCAGCCCCGGACCGTCAGGGGTGAGCAATCAGCCCCAGCATTTT.

The chain has TRBV2 and TRBJ1-2; D is unresolved. Per the germline V gene, CDR1 is SNHLY and CDR2 is FYNNEI. V was clipped by 4 bases and J by 4 bases, with 16 bases between them. CDR3 size: 15 residues. As DNA, the CDR3 is TGTGCCAGCAGTGTGGAAATAGCTTCCCTCTATGGCTACACCTTC. Its protein is CASSVEIASLYGYTF.

This chain connects TRBV25-1 to TRBJ2-2; 7 nucleotides agree with TRBD1. The V segment lost 4 bases and the J segment 2 bases; nucleotides outside the gene matches: 7. The CDR3 sequence is 16 residues long. The germline V gene has CDR1 MGHDK and CDR2 SYGVNS. CDR3 loop: CASSAQQGINTGELFF. CDR3 coding DNA: TGTGCCAGCAGTGCTCAACAGGGGATAAACACCGGGGAGCTGTTTTTT. Full variable domain (missing parts from reference TRBV25-1 and TRBJ2-2): EADIYQTPRYLVIGTGKKITLECSQTMGHDKMYWYQQDPGMELHLIHYSYGVNSTEKGDLSSESTVSRIRTEHFPLTLESARPSHTSQYLCASSAQQGINTGELFFGEGSRLTVL.

The V call is TRBV6-5, the J call TRBJ2-7; TRBD1 agrees at 10 bases. The CDR3 length is 13 residues. The germline CDR1 and CDR2 sequences are MNHEY and SVGAGI. Trimming removed 6 bases from V and 5 bases from J; junction bases left unmatched: 4. DNA of the CDR3: TGTGCCAGCAGGCAGACAGGGGGCAACGAGCAGTACTTC. Protein product: CASRQTGGNEQYF.

The CDR3 region has the DNA TGTGCCAGCAGCGGCCACTCGCTCGATCAGCCCCAGCATTTT. Amino acids: CASSGHSLDQPQHF. The gene calls are TRBV5-5 and TRBJ1-5; D is uncertain. Germline CDR1 and CDR2: SGHKS and YYEKEE (reference sequence). The V gene lost 4 bases and the J gene lost 5 bases, with 13 bases spanning the gap. The length of the CDR3 is 14 residues. Full variable domain (missing parts from reference TRBV5-5 and TRBJ1-5): DAGVTQSPTHLIKTRGQQVTLRCSPISGHKSVSWYQQVLGQGPQFIFQYYEKEERGRGNFPDRFSARQFPNYSSELNVNALLLGDSALYLCASSGHSLDQPQHFGDGTRLSIL.

This clone was counted between two and nine times. The V and J genes are TRBV6-1 and TRBJ1-1; no clear D gene. V gave up 6 bases and J gave up 1 base, with 15 bases separating them. This CDR3 is 15 amino acids long. CDR1 MNHNS and CDR2 SASEGT come from the germline V gene. The CDR3 here is CASSLEQIGNTEAFF. In nucleotides, the CDR3 is TGTGCCAGCAGCCTAGAGCAGATCGGGAACACTGAAGCTTTCTTT.

Worth noting for this clone: At one of its ends the junction is not consistent with the germline gene, which may arise from a read error. The same CDR3 can be traced to other DNA sequences in this sample. The chain is built from TRBV4-2 and TRBJ1-2, with a tentative D call TRBD1 (5 bases). The CDR3 is made up of 14 amino acids. Germline V gives CDR1 LGHNA, CDR2 YNFKEQ. The DNA of the CDR3 is TGTGCTAGCAGCCAAGTGGGGGATAACTATGGCTACACCTTC. Amino acid sequence: CASSQVGDNYGYTF.

This clone was seen only once. Sequence at one end of the junction differs from germline and may be a read error. The J gene is TRBJ1-1, the V gene TRBV7-9; D is unresolved. Germline V gives CDR1 SEHNR, CDR2 FQNEAQ (reference sequence). The CDR3 has 16 residues. CDR3 loop: CASSYPIQIQNTEAFF. CDR3 DNA sequence: TGTGCCAGCAGCTATCCAATACAGATACAGAACACGGAAGCTTTCTTT. Complete variable domain (other parts from reference TRBV7-9 and TRBJ1-1): DTGVSQNPRHKITKRGQNVTFRCDPISEHNRLYWYRQTLGQGPEFLTYFQNEAQLEKSRLLSDRFSAERPKGSFSTLEIQRTEQGDSAMYLCASSYPIQIQNTEAFFGQGTRLTVV.

This chain connects TRBV11-2 to TRBJ1-6; D gene unclear. The CDR3 is 15 amino acids. Germline V lookup: CDR1 SGHAT, CDR2 FQNNGV. Trimming cost V 1 base and J 7 bases, with 11 bases left between them. The CDR3 DNA sequence: TGTGCCAGCAGCTTAGGGGGAGAGGTAAATTCACCCCTCCACTTT. This gives the protein CASSLGGEVNSPLHF. The full variable domain, in which reference TRBV11-2 and TRBJ1-6 provide the parts outside the CDR3, is EAGVAQSPRYKIIEKRQSVAFWCNPISGHATLYWYQQILGQGPKLLIQFQNNGVVDDSQLPKDRFSAERLKGVDSTLKIQPAKLEDSAVYLCASSLGGEVNSPLHFGNGTRLTVT.

The chain employs TRBV2 and TRBJ1-2, with D perhaps TRBD1 (5 bases). Per the germline V gene, CDR1 is SNHLY and CDR2 is FYNNEI. The CDR3 covers 11 residues. Trimming stripped 6 bases from V and 8 bases from J, with 10 bases between. The CDR3 region has the DNA TGTGCCAGCAGAGGGGAACCCGGCTACACCTTC. As protein: CASRGEPGYTF.